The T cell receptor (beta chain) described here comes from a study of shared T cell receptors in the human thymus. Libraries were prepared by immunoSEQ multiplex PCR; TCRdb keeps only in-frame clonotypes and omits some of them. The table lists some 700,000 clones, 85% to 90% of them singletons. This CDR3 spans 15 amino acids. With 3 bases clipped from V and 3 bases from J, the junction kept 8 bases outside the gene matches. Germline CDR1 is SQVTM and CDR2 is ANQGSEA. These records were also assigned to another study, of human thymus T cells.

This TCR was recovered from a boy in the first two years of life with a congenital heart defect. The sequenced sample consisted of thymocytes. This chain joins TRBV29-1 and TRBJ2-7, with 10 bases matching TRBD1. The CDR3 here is CSVETAGTGDYEQYF. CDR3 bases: TGCAGCGTTGAGACTGCCGGGACAGGGGACTACGAGCAGTACTTC.